The 23 T cell receptor beta chains listed next were all sequenced from one sample in a study of cytomegalovirus exposure and HLA in healthy donors. In the PCR, 60 Vbeta and 13 Jbeta primers were used. Assay: immunoSEQ multiplex PCR; the TCRdb copy retains only in-frame clones and omits some. The sample has 120,000 to 150,000 clones; around 79% are singletons. The specimen was PBMCs. The receptor set was obtained from a woman between 40 and 50 years old in good health and CMV-seropositive.

The chain uses TRBV5-1 and TRBJ1-2; D is ambiguous. Germline-derived CDR1 and CDR2 are SGHRS and YFSETQ. Trimming cost V 5 bases and J 6 bases, with 14 bases left between them. This CDR3 contains 13 residues. Here the CDR3 DNA reads TGCGCCAGCAGTACGATCGGGGTAGATGGCTACACCTTC. It translates to CASSTIGVDGYTF.

The rearrangement links TRBV7-9 to TRBJ1-1, with D maybe TRBD1 (6 bases). Germline V gives CDR1 SEHNR, CDR2 FQNEAQ (reference sequence). CDR3 length: 13 amino acids. Trimming stripped 1 base from V and 6 bases from J, with 9 bases between. CDR3 protein: CASSLDRVSEAFF. The CDR3, as DNA: TGTGCCAGCAGCTTAGACAGGGTATCTGAAGCTTTCTTT.

The chain is built from TRBV6-1 and TRBJ2-7; D is unresolved. V dropped 1 base and J dropped 9 bases, with 13 bases sitting between them. The CDR3 loop spans 13 amino acids. Germline-derived CDR1 and CDR2 are MNHNS and SASEGT. The CDR3 is CASSEGGQWRQYF. CDR3 bases: TGTGCCAGCAGTGAAGGTGGCCAATGGAGGCAGTACTTC.

The genes are TRBV6-5 and TRBJ1-1, with D unclear. The CDR3 runs to 14 residues. Germline-derived CDR1 and CDR2 are MNHEY and SVGAGI. Trimming stripped 6 bases from V and 0 bases from J, with 11 bases between. The CDR3 protein is CASRLRTVNTEAFF. CDR3 DNA sequence: TGTGCCAGCAGACTAAGGACTGTGAACACTGAAGCTTTCTTT.

The gene calls are TRBV7-2 and TRBJ2-1; possibly TRBD2 for D (7 bases). The germline V gene has CDR1 SGHTA and CDR2 FQGNSA. V was trimmed by 5 bases and J by 6 bases, leaving 14 bases between them. The length of the CDR3 is 14 residues. The CDR3 reads CASSLGGGSNEQFF. For the CDR3, the DNA is TGTGCCAGCAGCCTGGGGGGCGGGAGCAATGAGCAGTTCTTC.

The V gene is TRBV2, the J gene TRBJ2-5; weak D call: TRBD2 (6 bases). There are 15 residues in the CDR3. The germline V gene has CDR1 SNHLY and CDR2 FYNNEI. V was pared by 4 bases and J by 5 bases, with 17 bases between. The CDR3 is CASSVWGLLGETQYF. CDR3 DNA sequence: TGTGCCAGCAGTGTCTGGGGACTCCTGGGGGAGACCCAGTACTTC.

V and J are TRBV5-4 and TRBJ2-2, with D maybe TRBD2 (5 bases). CDR1 is SGHNT, CDR2 YYREEE, per germline (reference sequence). V was shortened by 4 bases and J by 0 bases, with 13 bases between the two germline ends. This CDR3 contains 16 residues. The CDR3 protein is CASSGESLSNTGELFF. The CDR3 DNA sequence: TGTGCCAGCAGCGGGGAGAGTTTGTCGAACACCGGGGAGCTGTTTTTT.

The genes are TRBV19 and TRBJ2-2, with 7 nucleotides matching TRBD1. V shed 11 bases, J shed 8 bases, and the junction held 11 bases outside the gene matches. Germline V gives CDR1 LNHDA, CDR2 SQIVND (reference sequence). The CDR3 is 13 amino acids. The chain's CDR3 is CAVSDRVFGELFF. Here the CDR3 DNA reads TGTGCCGTTTCTGACAGGGTATTTGGGGAGCTGTTTTTT.

The chain combines TRBV25-1 with TRBJ1-1; no clear D gene. Trimming cost V 3 bases and J 0 bases, with 8 bases left between them. CDR3 size: 14 residues. Per the germline V gene, CDR1 is MGHDK and CDR2 is SYGVNS. CDR3: CASSETGMNTEAFF. The CDR3 DNA sequence: TGTGCCAGCAGTGAGACGGGTATGAACACTGAAGCTTTCTTT.

The chain joins TRBV11-3 to TRBJ2-1, with 10 positions matching TRBD1. V lost 4 bases to trimming and J lost 4 bases; unmatched junction nucleotides: 4. Germline V gene data show CDR1 as SGHNT and CDR2 as YENEEA. This CDR3 is 15 amino acids long. Here the CDR3 reads CASSSGTGDYNEQFF. Here the CDR3 DNA reads TGTGCCAGCAGCTCCGGGACAGGGGATTACAATGAGCAGTTCTTC. Full variable domain (outside the CDR3, taken from reference TRBV11-3 and TRBJ2-1): EAGVVQSPRYKIIEKKQPVAFWCNPISGHNTLYWYLQNLGQGPELLIRYENEEAVDDSQLPKDRFSAERLKGVDSTLKIQPAELGDSAVYLCASSSGTGDYNEQFFGPGTRLTVL.

The rearrangement joins TRBV2 to TRBJ2-5; 13 bases are a match to TRBD2. The germline V gene encodes CDR1 SNHLY and CDR2 FYNNEI. The V segment lost 6 bases and the J segment 0 bases; nucleotides outside the gene matches: 1. There are 15 residues in the CDR3. CDR3 in amino acids: CASRGLAGNQETQYF. Written as DNA, the CDR3 is TGTGCCAGCAGGGGACTAGCGGGGAACCAAGAGACCCAGTACTTC.

This clone was seen a few times. This sequence joins TRBV2 and TRBJ2-1, with TRBD2 matching 16 bases. Germline loops: CDR1 SNHLY, CDR2 FYNNEI. The CDR3 covers 17 residues. J lost 4 bases, V lost 4 bases, and 4 bases had no gene match. Written as DNA, the CDR3 is TGTGCCAGCAGTGGAGGGACTAGCGGGGGGGTTTACAATGAGCAGTTCTTC. Translation: CASSGGTSGGVYNEQFF.

As to this clone: At one of its ends the junction is not consistent with the germline gene, which may arise from a read error. The J gene is TRBJ2-7, the V gene TRBV7-9; perhaps TRBD2 as D (6 bases). This CDR3 contains 12 residues. The germline V gene encodes CDR1 SEHNR and CDR2 FQNEAQ (reference sequence). The DNA of the CDR3 is TGTTCCAGCAGCCCGTCCGGGGGTGAGCAGTACTTC. Translation gives CSSSPSGGEQYF.

This chain uses TRBV30 with TRBJ1-5; 10 bases line up with TRBD1. V lost 2 bases to trimming and J lost 4 bases; unmatched junction nucleotides: 8. The CDR3 length is 16 residues. Germline V gives CDR1 GTSNPN, CDR2 SVGIG (reference sequence). Here the CDR3 reads CAWSPRDRGGNQPQHF. In nucleotides, the CDR3 is TGTGCCTGGAGTCCCCGGGACAGGGGAGGGAATCAGCCCCAGCATTTT.

The rearrangement uses TRBV4-1 and TRBJ2-2; D possibly corresponds to TRBD2 (6 bases). Trimming pared 0 bases from V and 5 bases from J, leaving 7 bases between. Germline CDR1 and CDR2: MGHRA and YSYEKL. This CDR3 region has 14 residues. CDR3 region: CASSQEGGTGELFF. For the CDR3, the DNA is TGCGCCAGCAGCCAAGAGGGGGGAACCGGGGAGCTGTTTTTT.

This chain uses TRBV9 with TRBJ1-6; weak D call: TRBD1 (5 bases). The CDR3 consists of 13 residues. The germline V gene has CDR1 SGDLS and CDR2 YYNGEE. V was shortened by 3 bases and J by 8 bases, with 9 bases between the two germline ends. The CDR3 DNA sequence: TGTGCCAGCAGCGCCGAACAGGATTCACCCCTCCACTTT. Amino acid sequence: CASSAEQDSPLHF.

This chain joins TRBV11-2 and TRBJ1-1; D is perhaps TRBD1 (6 bases). This CDR3 is 14 amino acids long. Germline V CDR1 and CDR2: SGHAT, FQNNGV. Deletions cut 5 bases from V and 4 bases from J, with 14 bases between. The CDR3 reads CASSQGYVATEAFF. CDR3 coding DNA: TGTGCCAGCAGCCAGGGGTACGTCGCCACTGAAGCTTTCTTT. Based on the CDR3 plus reference TRBV11-2 and TRBJ1-1, the full variable domain is EAGVAQSPRYKIIEKRQSVAFWCNPISGHATLYWYQQILGQGPKLLIQFQNNGVVDDSQLPKDRFSAERLKGVDSTLKIQPAKLEDSAVYLCASSQGYVATEAFFGQGTRLTVV.

This clone was counted a few times. An end of the junction does not agree with germline; a read error may underlie this. The sample has other DNA sequences that encode this CDR3 too. This sequence joins TRBV4-1 and TRBJ1-1; D uncertain. From germline, CDR1 is MGHRA and CDR2 YSYEKL. The length of the CDR3 is 16 residues. The CDR3 DNA reads TGTGCCAGCAGCCAAGAAACTAGTCCCCTGAGCACTGAAGCTTTCTTT. This sequence encodes CASSQETSPLSTEAFF.

V gene TRBV7-6 combines with J gene TRBJ2-3; TRBD2 matches at 11 bases. The CDR3 runs 18 residues. Germline V gene data show CDR1 as SGHVS and CDR2 as FNYEAQ. V lost 7 bases, J lost 4 bases, and 16 bases stayed unmatched. CDR3 in amino acids: CASTPISRLAGGPDTQYF. CDR3 sequence (DNA): TGTGCCAGCACCCCCATCTCAAGGTTAGCGGGGGGGCCAGATACGCAGTATTTT.

This chain links TRBV29-1 with TRBJ2-7; the match to TRBD1 covers 12 bases. V gave up 6 bases and J gave up 7 bases; unmatched junction bases: 7. The CDR3 contains 13 residues. Germline CDR1 and CDR2: SQVTM and ANQGSEA. The CDR3 here is CSVRDRGPGEQYF. CDR3 nucleotide sequence: TGCAGCGTGAGGGACAGGGGGCCTGGTGAGCAGTACTTC.

V usage is TRBV9 and J usage is TRBJ2-2, with D possibly matching TRBD2 (6 bases). The CDR3 consists of 16 residues. Trimming left V 3 bases short and J 4 bases short, with 16 bases between. CDR1 SGDLS and CDR2 YYNGEE come from the germline V gene. For the CDR3, the DNA is TGTGCCAGCAGCGAGGGGTTACTAGCTCTCACCGGGGAGCTGTTTTTT. This codes for CASSEGLLALTGELFF.

The chain has TRBV7-6 and TRBJ1-6; D gene uncertain. V was clipped by 1 base and J by 10 bases, with 14 bases between them. Germline CDR1 SGHVS, CDR2 FNYEAQ. The CDR3 totals 15 residues. The CDR3 loop reads CASSLVAGGESPLHF. For the CDR3, the DNA is TGTGCCAGCAGCTTAGTAGCCGGAGGAGAGTCACCCCTCCACTTT.

This clone was seen a few times. The rearrangement joins TRBV28 to TRBJ1-4, with a tentative D call TRBD1 (5 bases). V lost 3 bases and J 14 bases, leaving 16 bases between the germline ends. This CDR3 spans 13 amino acids. The germline gives CDR1 MDHEN, CDR2 SYDVKM. Here the CDR3 reads CASSFSGNGGLFF. As DNA, the CDR3 is TGTGCCAGCAGTTTTTCAGGGAACGGGGGTCTGTTTTTT.